This TCR beta chain was profiled in a study of T cells expressing NK-cell markers. Study context: Sorted CD3+CD56-NKG2C+, CD3+CD56+NKG2C- and CD3+CD56+NKG2C+ T cells were the source of the TCR beta repertoires. Sequencing covered eight donors, seven HCMV-seropositive and one seronegative.

The germline gives CDR1 SGHAT, CDR2 FQNNGV. This CDR3 has 15 amino acids. The cDNA for TCR beta came from 5'RACE template switching with UMIs. TCRdb reprocessed the 5' RACE reads and stores each CDR3 protein as one record, lacking DNA. The sample data list 400,000 or so distinct CDR3 sequences. Material for sequencing was blood T cells: a sorted CD56 or NKG2C T cell subset, CD4+ or CD8+ T cells, or bulk PBMC T cells (not recorded which). The chain uses TRBV11-2 and TRBJ2-1; TCRdb lists TRBD2, though no DNA is available to test this call. The receptor comes from a woman aged 45-60 years in good health. The CDR3 spells CASSLVGGISNEQFF.